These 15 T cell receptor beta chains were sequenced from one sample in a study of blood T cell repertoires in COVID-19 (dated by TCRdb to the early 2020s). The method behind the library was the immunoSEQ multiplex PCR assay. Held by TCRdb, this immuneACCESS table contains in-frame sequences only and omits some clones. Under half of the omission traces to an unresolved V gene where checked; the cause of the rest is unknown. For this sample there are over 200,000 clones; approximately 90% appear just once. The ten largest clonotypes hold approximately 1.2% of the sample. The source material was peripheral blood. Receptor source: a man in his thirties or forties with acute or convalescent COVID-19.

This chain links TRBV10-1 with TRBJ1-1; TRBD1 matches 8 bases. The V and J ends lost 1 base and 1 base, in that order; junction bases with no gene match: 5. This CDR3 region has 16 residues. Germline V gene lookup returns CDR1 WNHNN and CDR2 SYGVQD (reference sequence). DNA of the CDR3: TGCGCCAGCAGTGAGTTTGGACAGGGATCGAACACTGAAGCTTTCTTT. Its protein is CASSEFGQGSNTEAFF.

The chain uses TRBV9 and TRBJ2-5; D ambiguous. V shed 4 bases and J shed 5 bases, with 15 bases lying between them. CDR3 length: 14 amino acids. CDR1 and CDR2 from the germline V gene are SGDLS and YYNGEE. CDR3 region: CASSPIDRVETQYF. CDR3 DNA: TGTGCCAGCAGCCCTATTGACCGGGTCGAGACCCAGTACTTC.

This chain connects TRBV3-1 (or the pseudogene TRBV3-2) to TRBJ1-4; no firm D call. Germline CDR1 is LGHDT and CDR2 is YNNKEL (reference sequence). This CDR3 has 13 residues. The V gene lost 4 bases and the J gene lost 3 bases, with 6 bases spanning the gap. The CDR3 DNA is TGTGCCAGCAGCCTAATATCTAATGAAAAACTGTTTTTT. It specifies CASSLISNEKLFF.

As DNA, the CDR3 is TGTGCCAGCAGCTTCGGGACAGGGGGTAGTGGTGAAGCTTTCTTT. Protein product: CASSFGTGGSGEAFF. The chain recombines TRBV5-6 with TRBJ1-1, with TRBD1 matching over 11 bases. There are 15 residues in the CDR3. Germline values: CDR1 SGHDT, CDR2 YYEEEE. The junction had 7 bases not matched to a gene; V was cut back by 2 bases and J by 7 bases.

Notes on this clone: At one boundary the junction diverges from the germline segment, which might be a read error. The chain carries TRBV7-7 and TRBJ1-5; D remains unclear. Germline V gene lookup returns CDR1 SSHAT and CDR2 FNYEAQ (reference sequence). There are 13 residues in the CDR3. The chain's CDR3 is CASSPVSNQPQHF. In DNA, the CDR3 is TGTGCTAGCAGCCCGGTGAGTAATCAGCCCCAGCATTTT.

The CDR3 nucleotides are TGTGCCAGCAGCTCAGGGGCCCTTTACGGCTACACCTTC. Translated: CASSSGALYGYTF. The chain carries TRBV11-2 and TRBJ1-2; D might be TRBD1 (6 bases). The CDR3 runs to 13 residues. Germline V gene data show CDR1 as SGHAT and CDR2 as FQNNGV. V dropped 4 bases and J dropped 8 bases, with 14 bases sitting between them.

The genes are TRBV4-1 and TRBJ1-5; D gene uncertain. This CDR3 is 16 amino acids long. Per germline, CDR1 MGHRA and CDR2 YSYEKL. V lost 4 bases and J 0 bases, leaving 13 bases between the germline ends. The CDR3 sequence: CASSPRGGVSNQPQHF. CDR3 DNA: TGCGCCAGCAGCCCACGCGGAGGAGTTAGCAATCAGCCCCAGCATTTT.

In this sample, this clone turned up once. CDR3: CASSWGGYGYTF. The CDR3 region has the DNA TGTGCCAGCAGTTGGGGGGGTTATGGCTACACCTTC. The rearrangement joins TRBV7-2 to TRBJ1-2; D may be TRBD1 (5 bases). Trimming removed 6 bases at V and 5 bases at J, with 10 bases between. This CDR3 spans 12 amino acids. CDR1 is SGHTA, CDR2 FQGNSA, per germline.

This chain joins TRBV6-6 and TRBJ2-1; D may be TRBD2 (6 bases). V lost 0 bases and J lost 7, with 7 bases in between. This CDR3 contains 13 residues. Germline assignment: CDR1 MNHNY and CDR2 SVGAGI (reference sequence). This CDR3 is CASSYSGLNEQFF. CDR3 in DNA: TGTGCCAGCAGTTACTCGGGACTTAATGAGCAGTTCTTC.

The CDR3 spells CSVDSGQGFLQGYTF. The CDR3 DNA reads TGCAGCGTTGATTCCGGACAGGGGTTTCTGCAGGGCTACACCTTC. This rearrangement joins TRBV29-1 to TRBJ1-2; 9 nucleotides line up with TRBD1. This CDR3 has 15 amino acids. Germline V CDR1 and CDR2: SQVTM, ANQGSEA. The ends lost 3 bases at V and 8 bases at J; junction bases unmatched: 13.

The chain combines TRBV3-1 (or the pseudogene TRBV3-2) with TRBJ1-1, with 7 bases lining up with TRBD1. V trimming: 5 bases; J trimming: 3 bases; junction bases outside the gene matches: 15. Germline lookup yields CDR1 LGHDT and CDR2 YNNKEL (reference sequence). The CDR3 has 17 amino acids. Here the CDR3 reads CASSARVGGSADTEAFF. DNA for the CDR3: TGTGCCAGCAGCGCCAGAGTAGGGGGCTCTGCGGACACTGAAGCTTTCTTT.

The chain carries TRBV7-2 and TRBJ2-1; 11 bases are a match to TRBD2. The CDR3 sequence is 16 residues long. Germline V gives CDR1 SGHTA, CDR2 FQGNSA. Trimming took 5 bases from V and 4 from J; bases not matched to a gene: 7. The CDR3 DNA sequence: TGTGCCAGCAGCCAATTAGCGGGGGGGGTGTACAATGAGCAGTTCTTC. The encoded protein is CASSQLAGGVYNEQFF.

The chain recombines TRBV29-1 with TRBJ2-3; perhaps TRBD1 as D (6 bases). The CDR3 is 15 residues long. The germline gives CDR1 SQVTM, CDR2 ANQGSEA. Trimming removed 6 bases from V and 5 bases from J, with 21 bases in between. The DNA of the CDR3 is TGCAGCGTAACGGCAACAGGGTCGGTGGGAGATACGCAGTATTTT. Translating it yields CSVTATGSVGDTQYF.

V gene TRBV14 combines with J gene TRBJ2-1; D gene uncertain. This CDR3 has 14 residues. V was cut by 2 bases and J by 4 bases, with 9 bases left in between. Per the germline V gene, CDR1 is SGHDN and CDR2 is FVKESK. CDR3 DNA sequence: TGTGCCAGCAGCCAACGCCAGATATACAATGAGCAGTTCTTC. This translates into CASSQRQIYNEQFF.

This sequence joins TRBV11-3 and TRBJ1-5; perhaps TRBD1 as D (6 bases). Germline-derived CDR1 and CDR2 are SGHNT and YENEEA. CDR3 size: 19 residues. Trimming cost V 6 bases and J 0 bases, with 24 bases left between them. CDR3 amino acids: CASRKGGQTPLCSNQPQHF. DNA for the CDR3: TGTGCCAGCAGGAAAGGTGGACAGACTCCCCTCTGTAGCAATCAGCCCCAGCATTTT. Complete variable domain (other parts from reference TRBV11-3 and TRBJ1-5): EAGVVQSPRYKIIEKKQPVAFWCNPISGHNTLYWYLQNLGQGPELLIRYENEEAVDDSQLPKDRFSAERLKGVDSTLKIQPAELGDSAVYLCASRKGGQTPLCSNQPQHFGDGTRLSIL.